This TCR beta chain stems from a study of identical twins. Using its own MiXCR run on the 5' RACE reads, TCRdb lists one record per CDR3 protein. The sample holds approximately 1.8 million distinct CDR3 sequences, 25% to 35% seen once. Findings and caveats of the study: It was out-of-frame TCR alpha sharing in monozygotic twins that models underestimated.

CDR3 length: 15 amino acids. Germline CDR1 and CDR2: SGHTA and FQGNSA. The V end was cut by 7 bases, the J end by 5 bases, with 19 bases between. This clonotype has a handful of counts. Its antigen is still unknown. The sample was cord blood. The V call is TRBV7-2, the J call TRBJ2-3; D tentatively fits TRBD1 or TRBD2 (6 bases each). This receptor was obtained from a newborn girl in good health. The CDR3 DNA reads TGTGCCAGCACCCTAGGGGGGCCACAAGGAGATACGCAGTATTTT. Translation: CASTLGGPQGDTQYF.